Given below is one TCR beta chain in context. The antigen is undetermined. Blood samples were obtained at baseline, cycle 4 day 1, and cycle 7 day 1. The CDR3 has 14 residues. Germline CDR1 and CDR2: MNHNY and SVGAGI (reference sequence). Trimming removed 2 bases from V and 1 base from J, with 8 bases in between. The entry originates in a study of OX40 agonist ivuxolimab in advanced cancers. Study background: Three patients, one with hepatocellular carcinoma and two with cutaneous melanoma, responded partially.

General study findings and limits: Researchers did not establish what antigens the expanded peripheral T cells target.

Using immunoSEQ multiplex PCR, the repertoire was profiled, and TCRdb retains in-frame clones only, with some absent. The sample carries some 80,000 clones, almost 85% recorded once. The source is an adult with an advanced solid tumor such as melanoma, head and neck, liver or kidney cancer. This specimen consisted of CD4+ or CD8+ T cells sorted from blood, obtained in a trial of the OX40 agonist ivuxolimab. This sequence joins TRBV6-6 and TRBJ2-5; D may match TRBD1 or TRBD2 (5 bases each). The DNA for the CDR3 is TGTGCCAGCAGTTACGAGGGGCCCCAAGAGACCCAGTACTTC. Amino acid sequence: CASSYEGPQETQYF.